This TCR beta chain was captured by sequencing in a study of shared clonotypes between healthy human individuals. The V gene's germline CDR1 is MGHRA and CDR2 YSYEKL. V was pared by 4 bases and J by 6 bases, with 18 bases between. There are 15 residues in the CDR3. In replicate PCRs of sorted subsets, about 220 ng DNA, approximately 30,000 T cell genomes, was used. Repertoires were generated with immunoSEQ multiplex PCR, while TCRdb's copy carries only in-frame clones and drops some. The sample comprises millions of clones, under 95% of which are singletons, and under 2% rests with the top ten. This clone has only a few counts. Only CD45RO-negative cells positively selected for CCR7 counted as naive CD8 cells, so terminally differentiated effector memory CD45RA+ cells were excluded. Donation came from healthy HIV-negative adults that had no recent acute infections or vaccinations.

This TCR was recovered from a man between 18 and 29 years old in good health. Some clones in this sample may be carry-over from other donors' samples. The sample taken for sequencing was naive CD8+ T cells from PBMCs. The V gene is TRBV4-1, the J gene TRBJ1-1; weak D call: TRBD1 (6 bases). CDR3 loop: CASSPSGGLVAEAFF. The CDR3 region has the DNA TGCGCCAGCAGCCCTAGTGGGGGGCTTGTAGCTGAAGCTTTCTTT.